The rows below give T cell receptor beta chains drawn from one sample of a study of blood T cells in healthy people across ages. TCRdb analysed the 5' RACE reads with MiXCR anew, one entry per CDR3 protein. The sample has over 1,500,000 distinct CDR3 sequences; roughly two fifths are singletons. Sample: blood. The receptors were gathered from a human donor in good health. The CDR3 runs from the conserved cysteine through the conserved F or W. A D gene is named only where the DNA matches it firmly. Size is stated for part of the rows, as once, few or many counts, or as a class when the clone is expanded.

J gene: TRBJ2-7; V gene: TRBV5-1; clone size: many; D gene: .; CDR3 DNA: TGTGCCAGCAGCTTCACCGGGGTCTCCTACGAGCAGTACTTC; CDR3 protein: CASSFTGVSYEQYF
J gene: TRBJ1-2; V gene: TRBV7-2; clone size: .; D gene: TRBD1; CDR3 DNA: TGTGCCAGCAGCTCCGGACAGGACGTTAACTATGGCTACACCTTC; CDR3 protein: CASSSGQDVNYGYTF
J gene: TRBJ2-7; V gene: TRBV6-6; clone size: .; D gene: .; CDR3 DNA: TGTGCCAGCACCCGGGTCCCTCTGAGCGAGCAGTACTTC; CDR3 protein: CASTRVPLSEQYF
J gene: TRBJ2-5; V gene: TRBV10-3; clone size: few; D gene: TRBD2; CDR3 DNA: TGTGCCATCAGTGAACCACTAGCGGGGGGGCTACAAGAGACCCAGTACTTC; CDR3 protein: CAISEPLAGGLQETQYF
J gene: TRBJ1-6; V gene: TRBV7-3; clone size: .; D gene: .; CDR3 DNA: TGTGCCAGCAGCTTAAATCCCAGGGCAGCTAATTCACCCCTCCACTTT; CDR3 protein: CASSLNPRAANSPLHF
J gene: TRBJ2-5; V gene: TRBV9; clone size: few; D gene: .; CDR3 DNA: TGTGCCAGCAGCGTAGATGGCACGAGGGTGACCCAGTACTTC; CDR3 protein: CASSVDGTRVTQYF
J gene: TRBJ2-1; V gene: TRBV24-1; clone size: .; D gene: TRBD1; CDR3 DNA: TGTGCCACCAGTGAAAACAGGGGGTCCACGGCTAGTGAGCAGTTCTTC; CDR3 protein: CATSENRGSTASEQFF
J gene: TRBJ2-1; V gene: TRBV12-3/TRBV12-4; clone size: .; D gene: .; CDR3 DNA: TGTGCCAGCAGCCCGGGAGCACAGGTCGGAAATGAGCAGTTCTTC; CDR3 protein: CASSPGAQVGNEQFF
J gene: TRBJ1-2; V gene: TRBV10-3; clone size: .; D gene: .; CDR3 DNA: TGTGCCATCAGTGTTGGGGGAAGGGGCTATGGCTACACCTTC; CDR3 protein: CAISVGGRGYGYTF
J gene: TRBJ2-1; V gene: TRBV2; clone size: .; D gene: .; CDR3 DNA: TGTGCCAGCAGTGAAGGGTTTGCGAACAATGAGCAGTTCTTC; CDR3 protein: CASSEGFANNEQFF
J gene: TRBJ2-5; V gene: TRBV7-3; clone size: .; D gene: .; CDR3 DNA: TGTGCCAGCAGCGGGGGCCGGGACTCGTTCCAAGAGACCCAGTACTTC; CDR3 protein: CASSGGRDSFQETQYF
J gene: TRBJ1-1; V gene: TRBV15; clone size: few; D gene: .; CDR3 DNA: TGTGCCACCAGCCCCCGGGCGGTTAACACTGAAGCTTTCTTT; CDR3 protein: CATSPRAVNTEAFF
J gene: TRBJ1-2; V gene: TRBV20-1; clone size: few; D gene: .; CDR3 DNA: TGCAGTGCTAGGGAGACAGGACCCTACACCTTC; CDR3 protein: CSARETGPYTF
J gene: TRBJ1-2; V gene: TRBV9; clone size: few; D gene: .; CDR3 DNA: TGTGCCAGCAGCGGCCTGCAATATGGCTACACCTTC; CDR3 protein: CASSGLQYGYTF
J gene: TRBJ2-3; V gene: TRBV5-5; clone size: few; D gene: .; CDR3 DNA: TGTGCCAGCAGCTTACAGGTCCCCACAGATACGCAGTATTTT; CDR3 protein: CASSLQVPTDTQYF
J gene: TRBJ2-3; V gene: TRBV24-1; clone size: .; D gene: .; CDR3 DNA: TGTGCCACCAGTGACGGACAGACAAATACGCAGTATTTT; CDR3 protein: CATSDGQTNTQYF
J gene: TRBJ1-4; V gene: TRBV2; clone size: once; D gene: .; CDR3 DNA: TGTGCCAGCAGAGTTAGACGGGAGAATGAAAAACTGTTTTTT; CDR3 protein: CASRVRRENEKLFF
J gene: TRBJ2-1; V gene: TRBV29-1; clone size: .; D gene: TRBD2; CDR3 DNA: TGCAGCGCTGCCGGGACTAGCGTCTACAATGAGCAGTTCTTC; CDR3 protein: CSAAGTSVYNEQFF
J gene: TRBJ1-2; V gene: TRBV12-3/TRBV12-4; clone size: .; D gene: .; CDR3 DNA: TGTGCCAGCATGACGGCCGGGGGCTACACCTTC; CDR3 protein: CASMTAGGYTF
J gene: TRBJ2-6; V gene: TRBV7-2; clone size: .; D gene: TRBD2; CDR3 DNA: TGTGCCAGCAGCTTAGTCAGCGGGGGGTACTCTGGGGCCAACGTCCTGACTTTC; CDR3 protein: CASSLVSGGYSGANVLTF
J gene: TRBJ1-1; V gene: TRBV27; clone size: .; D gene: TRBD1; CDR3 DNA: TGTGCCAGCAGTTTAGGGGTACAGGGGGCGGCTTTCTTT; CDR3 protein: CASSLGVQGAAFF
J gene: TRBJ2-7; V gene: TRBV20-1; clone size: few; D gene: TRBD2; CDR3 DNA: TGCAGTGCTAGAGATGGGGCTAGCGGGGGCCGGTATGGGGAGCAGTACTTC; CDR3 protein: CSARDGASGGRYGEQYF
J gene: TRBJ1-1; V gene: TRBV7-9; clone size: .; D gene: .; CDR3 DNA: TGTGCCAGCAGCGTTTCTGGGGGGGACACTGAAGCTTTCTTT; CDR3 protein: CASSVSGGDTEAFF
J gene: TRBJ1-1; V gene: TRBV2; clone size: few; D gene: .; CDR3 DNA: TGTGCCAGCAGTGAAGGGCGGTACAGGAACACTGAAGCTTTCTTT; CDR3 protein: CASSEGRYRNTEAFF
J gene: TRBJ2-2; V gene: TRBV7-9; clone size: once; D gene: TRBD1; CDR3 DNA: TGTGCCAGCAGCCGGGACAGCTTTCTGAACACCGGGGAGCTGTTTTTT; CDR3 protein: CASSRDSFLNTGELFF
J gene: TRBJ2-7; V gene: TRBV28; clone size: .; D gene: TRBD1; CDR3 DNA: TGTGCCAGCAGTTTGGGGACAGGTTTAGGCGAGCAGTACTTC; CDR3 protein: CASSLGTGLGEQYF
J gene: TRBJ2-5; V gene: TRBV29-1; clone size: .; D gene: TRBD2; CDR3 DNA: TGCAGCGTGGTGGGACTAGCGGGAGGTGCTAGACAAGAGACCCAGTACTTC; CDR3 protein: CSVVGLAGGARQETQYF
J gene: TRBJ2-1; V gene: TRBV5-6; clone size: .; D gene: TRBD2; CDR3 DNA: TGTGCCAGCAGTCCCGGGGTAGCGGGGGGAAATGAGCAGTTCTTC; CDR3 protein: CASSPGVAGGNEQFF
J gene: TRBJ1-2; V gene: TRBV6-5; clone size: few; D gene: .; CDR3 DNA: TGTGCCAGCAGTTCCCTCGGGGACTATGGCTACACCTTC; CDR3 protein: CASSSLGDYGYTF
J gene: TRBJ1-2; V gene: TRBV19; clone size: .; D gene: .; CDR3 DNA: TGTGCCAGCCTCGAGAACGGGGGCCGCGCCTATGGCTACACCTTC; CDR3 protein: CASLENGGRAYGYTF
J gene: TRBJ2-1; V gene: TRBV5-4; clone size: few; D gene: TRBD2; CDR3 DNA: TGTGCCAGCAGCACCGGGGGGGCCCAAGACAATGAGCAGTTCTTC; CDR3 protein: CASSTGGAQDNEQFF
J gene: TRBJ2-7; V gene: TRBV5-1; clone size: .; D gene: .; CDR3 DNA: TGCGCCAGCAGCCCAGGGGATTCGGGCTACGAGCAGTACTTC; CDR3 protein: CASSPGDSGYEQYF
J gene: TRBJ1-1; V gene: TRBV6-6; clone size: once; D gene: .; CDR3 DNA: TGTGCCAGCACCAGGACGGGGGGTCCTGAAGCTTTCTTT; CDR3 protein: CASTRTGGPEAFF
J gene: TRBJ1-1; V gene: TRBV4-1; clone size: .; D gene: .; CDR3 DNA: TGCGCCAGCAGCCAAGGGCACTGGGGGGCGCGCACTGAAGCTTTCTTT; CDR3 protein: CASSQGHWGARTEAFF
J gene: TRBJ2-1; V gene: TRBV7-2; clone size: few; D gene: .; CDR3 DNA: TGTGCCAGCAGCCTATTCTTTAGGTTCTACAATGAGCAGTTCTTC; CDR3 protein: CASSLFFRFYNEQFF
J gene: TRBJ2-1; V gene: TRBV24-1; clone size: .; D gene: TRBD2; CDR3 DNA: TGTGCGACTAGCGCCAACAATGAGCAGTTCTTC; CDR3 protein: CATSANNEQFF
J gene: TRBJ1-1; V gene: TRBV5-1; clone size: few; D gene: .; CDR3 DNA: TGCGCCAGCAGCTTGTCAGGGTTGGGTGAAGCTTTCTTT; CDR3 protein: CASSLSGLGEAFF
J gene: TRBJ2-6; V gene: TRBV6-1; clone size: .; D gene: .; CDR3 DNA: TGTGCCAGCAGTGAACGGGACTCTGGGGCCAACGTCCTGACTTTC; CDR3 protein: CASSERDSGANVLTF
J gene: TRBJ2-1; V gene: TRBV7-9; clone size: few; D gene: .; CDR3 DNA: TGTGCCAGCAGCTTTGTCTCCAACAATGAGCAGTTCTTC; CDR3 protein: CASSFVSNNEQFF
J gene: TRBJ2-5; V gene: TRBV29-1; clone size: .; D gene: .; CDR3 DNA: TGCAGCGTTGCAGCTGGGCCTTTGCTGGAGACCCAGTACTTC; CDR3 protein: CSVAAGPLLETQYF
J gene: TRBJ1-6; V gene: TRBV5-1; clone size: .; D gene: TRBD1; CDR3 DNA: TGCGCCAGCAGCTGGAACCCGGGACAGGGAGACTCACCCCTCCACTTT; CDR3 protein: CASSWNPGQGDSPLHF
J gene: TRBJ2-5; V gene: TRBV4-2; clone size: few; D gene: TRBD2; CDR3 DNA: TGTGCCAGCAGCCAAGCTGAAGGTCTAGCGGGGGGCGGGGAGACCCAGTACTTC; CDR3 protein: CASSQAEGLAGGGETQYF
J gene: TRBJ1-4; V gene: TRBV3-1; clone size: .; D gene: TRBD1; CDR3 DNA: TGTGCCAGCAGCTCCCCGGGACAGTTAGCAACTAATGAAAAACTGTTTTTT; CDR3 protein: CASSSPGQLATNEKLFF
J gene: TRBJ2-5; V gene: TRBV6-1; clone size: .; D gene: .; CDR3 DNA: TGTGCCAGCAGTGAAGTAGCTGTCCAAGAGACCCAGTACTTC; CDR3 protein: CASSEVAVQETQYF
J gene: TRBJ1-2; V gene: TRBV24-1; clone size: few; D gene: TRBD1; CDR3 DNA: TGTGCCACCAGTGATGGACAGGGTCCAGGCTACACCTTC; CDR3 protein: CATSDGQGPGYTF
J gene: TRBJ1-1; V gene: TRBV20-1; clone size: few; D gene: .; CDR3 DNA: TGCAGTGCCTCCTCCTCGCTTCGAATGAACACTGAAGCTTTCTTT; CDR3 protein: CSASSSLRMNTEAFF
J gene: TRBJ2-3; V gene: TRBV29-1; clone size: once; D gene: TRBD1; CDR3 DNA: TGCAGCGTTGAAGCCCCGGGACAGTTTCAAAATACGCAGTATTTT; CDR3 protein: CSVEAPGQFQNTQYF
J gene: TRBJ2-7; V gene: TRBV29-1; clone size: many; D gene: .; CDR3 DNA: TGCAGCGTTCATTCCGGGCTTAACACCTACGAGCAGTACTTC; CDR3 protein: CSVHSGLNTYEQYF
J gene: TRBJ2-1; V gene: TRBV2; clone size: .; D gene: TRBD1; CDR3 DNA: TGTGCCAGCGGAAGGCAGGGGGATACCTACAATGAGCAGTTCTTC; CDR3 protein: CASGRQGDTYNEQFF
J gene: TRBJ2-3; V gene: TRBV29-1; clone size: few; D gene: TRBD1; CDR3 DNA: TGCAGCGTTGTTTTTTGGACAGGGGGCTTATTAACAGATACGCAGTATTTT; CDR3 protein: CSVVFWTGGLLTDTQYF